This note documents a single T cell receptor beta chain sequence. This clonotype was seen a few times. The antigen it binds to is not known. Nothing much larger sits one base from this clone, and base qualities are not available. The sample was run on an Illumina HiSeq 1500. The public reads were quality trimmed at Q25 with fastp and then assembled into clones with MiXCR by TCRdb, keeping productive beta chains. CDR3 protein duplicates are merged, each entry listing the most common genes and DNA. The sample yields around 800,000 distinct CDR3 sequences; approximately 32% were counted once. The ten largest account for around 12% of the sample. The data belong to a study of T cell repertoires in cytomegalovirus infection (dated by TCRdb to between 2017 and 2020). Context from the whole study: Peptide stimulations targeted recently identified HLA-C-restricted CMV epitopes, whose presentation resists viral immunomodulation, together with well-studied HLA-B-restricted epitopes. Donor HLA type was relevant to the analysis, as public TCR beta signatures indicated carriage of CMV infection together with the matching HLA type.

The sample's treatment or condition label, in plain terms: in vitro stimulation with specific CMV peptide epitopes to enrich CMV-specific T cells. What the authors observed across the whole study: The ex vivo response was dominated by HLA-C-restricted CMV-specific TCR beta clonotypes, which also provided the single most frequent clonotype in two of eight donors. In both this cohort and an independent cohort of more than 350 donors, the cumulative frequency of public TCR beta family members distinguished carriers of CMV infection plus the relevant HLA type.

Spanning cysteine to phenylalanine, the CDR3 consists of 19 amino acids. The read is trimmed to its CDR3 DNA, 57 bases read in frame from base 1. As encoded in the germline V gene, CDR1 is SGHAT while CDR2 is FQNNGV. The junction shows trimming of 5 bases on V and 0 bases on J, and the gene matches do not reach 16 bases of it. This receptor was taken from a human donor in good health (CMV status not recorded). Some clones in this sample may be carry-over from other donors' samples. This chain is built from TRBV11-2 and TRBJ2-1; TRBD1 matches 7 bases in the middle. Sample: cultured CD8+ T cells from PBMCs, taken from culture after CMV antigen stimulation. The base sequence is TGTGCCAGCAGCGGATTCCGGGACAGCCTTATGATCTCCTACAATGAGCAGTTCTTC. This translates into CASSGFRDSLMISYNEQFF. The reference TRBV11-2 and TRBJ2-1 proteins fill in what lies around the CDR3, so the full variable domain reads EAGVAQSPRYKIIEKRQSVAFWCNPISGHATLYWYQQILGQGPKLLIQFQNNGVVDDSQLPKDRFSAERLKGVDSTLKIQPAKLEDSAVYLCASSGFRDSLMISYNEQFFGPGTRLTVL.